Presented here are 18 T cell receptor beta chains from one specimen sequenced in a study of blood T cell repertoires in COVID-19. The repertoire was sequenced with immunoSEQ multiplex PCR; TCRdb's copy has only in-frame clones and lacks some. The table has about 32,000 clones, just over 90% seen once; the top ten hold under 4%. Sequenced material: peripheral blood. Receptor source: a man aged 55 to 70 with acute or convalescent COVID-19.

A single count supports this clone. V is TRBV19 and J is TRBJ2-2; perhaps TRBD1 as D (7 bases). Trimming removed 0 bases at V and 7 bases at J, with 15 bases between. The CDR3 runs 16 residues. Looked up from germline, CDR1 is LNHDA and CDR2 is SQIVND (reference sequence). The CDR3: CASSIEPGGGIGELFF. CDR3 nucleotide sequence: TGTGCCAGTAGTATAGAGCCAGGGGGAGGAATCGGGGAGCTGTTTTTT.

The sample holds one count of this clone. J is TRBJ2-5 and V is TRBV11-2; D is uncertain. The ends were cut back, 3 bases at V and 5 bases at J, with 10 bases in the middle. The CDR3 loop spans 13 amino acids. Germline CDR1 reads SGHAT; CDR2 reads FQNNGV. CDR3 sequence (DNA): TGTGCCAGCAGCTTTAGCTTGCGGGAGACCCAGTACTTC. It is translated as CASSFSLRETQYF.

The genes are TRBV11-1 and TRBJ2-3; perhaps TRBD1 as D (6 bases). The germline gives CDR1 SGHAT, CDR2 FQDESV (reference sequence). V lost 4 bases to trimming and J lost 0 bases, with 8 bases between them. The length of the CDR3 is 14 residues. The CDR3: CASSSDRSTDTQYF. The DNA for the CDR3 is TGTGCCAGCAGCTCGGACAGAAGCACAGATACGCAGTATTTT.

V and J are TRBV6-5 and TRBJ2-1; 8 bases line up with TRBD1. Germline values: CDR1 MNHEY, CDR2 SVGAGI. The CDR3 loop spans 15 amino acids. The J segment lost 4 bases and the V segment lost 6 bases, leaving 8 bases of the junction unmatched. CDR3 sequence: CASREDRAEYNEQFF. The DNA for the CDR3 is TGTGCCAGCAGGGAGGACAGGGCGGAATACAATGAGCAGTTCTTC.

The CDR3 loop is CASSLGGGRGSNQPQHF. The CDR3 bases are TGTGCCAGCAGTTTGGGAGGAGGGCGGGGCAGCAATCAGCCCCAGCATTTT. V usage is TRBV28 and J usage is TRBJ1-5; possible D gene TRBD1, 5 bases. The CDR3 is 17 amino acids. Trimming left V 3 bases short and J 1 base short, with 16 bases between. Germline V gene lookup returns CDR1 MDHEN and CDR2 SYDVKM.

The gene calls are TRBV9 and TRBJ1-5; 9 nucleotides agree with TRBD1. Germline V gene data show CDR1 as SGDLS and CDR2 as YYNGEE. The CDR3 contains 15 residues. The junction had 6 bases not matched to a gene; V was cut back by 3 bases and J by 5 bases. This CDR3 reads CASSESGQGYQPQHF. DNA for the CDR3: TGTGCCAGCAGCGAATCTGGACAGGGGTATCAGCCCCAGCATTTT.

This chain uses TRBV2 with TRBJ2-3; D is perhaps TRBD2 (6 bases). This CDR3 is built from 15 residues. Trimming took 4 bases from V and 3 from J, leaving 14 bases between them. Per germline, CDR1 SNHLY and CDR2 FYNNEI. CDR3 DNA sequence: TGTGCCAGCAGTGGGGGGACTTTAGGTACAGATACGCAGTATTTT. This codes for CASSGGTLGTDTQYF.

The chain couples TRBV5-4 to TRBJ2-1; TRBD1 is a possible D gene (6 bases). Trimming removed 2 bases from V and 7 bases from J, with 13 bases in between. The CDR3 totals 14 residues. Per germline, CDR1 SGHNT and CDR2 YYREEE (reference sequence). CDR3 amino acids: CASSFTGSGNEQFF. In DNA, the CDR3 is TGTGCCAGCAGCTTTACAGGGTCAGGGAATGAGCAGTTCTTC. Variable domain in full (rest from reference TRBV5-4 and TRBJ2-1): ETGVTQSPTHLIKTRGQQVTLRCSSQSGHNTVSWYQQALGQGPQFIFQYYREEENGRGNFPPRFSGLQFPNYSSELNVNALELDDSALYLCASSFTGSGNEQFFGPGTRLTVL.

V usage is TRBV27 and J usage is TRBJ1-1, with unresolved D. The CDR3 consists of 14 residues. V lost 2 bases to trimming and J lost 1 base, with 8 bases between them. Germline loops: CDR1 MNHEY, CDR2 SMNVEV (reference sequence). CDR3 region: CASSLLRENTEAFF. CDR3 bases: TGTGCCAGCAGTTTACTTAGAGAGAACACTGAAGCTTTCTTT.

The V call is TRBV2, the J call TRBJ1-3; 8 bases are shared with TRBD1. The germline gives CDR1 SNHLY, CDR2 FYNNEI. J gave up 0 bases and V 1 base, and 8 bases lay outside the gene matches. The CDR3 contains 18 residues. CDR3 loop: CASSEGGLDRGSGNTIYF. The DNA for the CDR3 is TGTGCCAGCAGTGAAGGAGGCCTAGACAGGGGCTCTGGAAACACCATATATTTT.

The chain links TRBV18 to TRBJ2-2, with D tentatively TRBD1 (6 bases). The CDR3 runs 19 residues. Deletions cut 3 bases from V and 0 bases from J, with 20 bases between. Germline V gene data show CDR1 as KGHSH and CDR2 as LQKENI. CDR3 bases: TGTGCCAGCTCACCTTTCTCCTCGGACAGATATACGAACACCGGGGAGCTGTTTTTT. This sequence encodes CASSPFSSDRYTNTGELFF.

This sequence joins TRBV12-3 or TRBV12-4 and TRBJ1-2; D ambiguous. V gave up 6 bases and J gave up 8 bases, with 16 bases separating them. The CDR3 has 13 residues. The CDR3: CASSLIGSRGYTF. The CDR3 DNA follows: TGTGCCAGCAGCCTGATAGGGAGTAGAGGCTACACCTTC.

The J gene is TRBJ2-6, the V gene TRBV4-2, with D possibly TRBD2 on 6 matching bases. This CDR3 has 18 amino acids. The germline V gene has CDR1 LGHNA and CDR2 YNFKEQ. V shed 3 bases and J shed 0 bases, with 15 bases lying between them. The CDR3: CASSQTGTLSSGANVLTF. DNA for the CDR3: TGTGCCAGCAGCCAGACCGGGACTTTGAGCTCTGGGGCCAACGTCCTGACTTTC.

The chain recombines TRBV5-1 with TRBJ1-5; weak D call: TRBD1 (6 bases). The V end was cut by 4 bases, the J end by 4 bases, with 12 bases between. The CDR3 spans 14 residues. Germline CDR1 is SGHRS and CDR2 is YFSETQ. This CDR3 is CASSRRGGNQPQHF. The DNA of the CDR3 is TGCGCCAGCAGCCGGAGGGGGGGAAATCAGCCCCAGCATTTT.

The V call is TRBV12-3 or TRBV12-4, the J call TRBJ1-4; no reliable D call. There are 11 residues in the CDR3. V was shortened by 5 bases and J by 7 bases, with 5 bases between the two germline ends. CDR3: CASSTGEKLFF. DNA of the CDR3: TGTGCCAGCAGTACCGGTGAAAAACTGTTTTTT.

The V gene is TRBV13, the J gene TRBJ1-1; D remains ambiguous. Germline V CDR1 and CDR2: PRHDT, FYEKMQ (reference sequence). The CDR3 runs 14 residues. The V end lost 1 base, the J end lost 1 base, and 7 bases lay between the germline ends. The CDR3 DNA reads as TGTGCCAGCAGCTTAGTGCACGGGAACACTGAAGCTTTCTTT. It is translated as CASSLVHGNTEAFF.

This chain links TRBV3-1 (or the pseudogene TRBV3-2) with TRBJ2-6; 7 nucleotides line up with TRBD2. Looked up from germline, CDR1 is LGHDT and CDR2 is YNNKEL (reference sequence). The length of the CDR3 is 15 residues. Trimming at V came to 3 bases and at J to 2 bases, leaving 1 base not matched to a gene. The CDR3 DNA sequence: TGTGCCAGCAGCCATCGGGGGGCTGGGGCCAACGTCCTGACTTTC. Translation gives CASSHRGAGANVLTF.

The chain combines TRBV19 with TRBJ2-7; TRBD1 agrees at 8 bases. Germline V lookup: CDR1 LNHDA, CDR2 SQIVND (reference sequence). The CDR3 totals 14 residues. Trimming cost V 5 bases and J 2 bases; bases outside gene matches: 5. CDR3 protein: CASSRDRSTYEQYF. The DNA of the CDR3 is TGTGCCAGTAGTCGGGACAGGTCTACCTACGAGCAGTACTTC.